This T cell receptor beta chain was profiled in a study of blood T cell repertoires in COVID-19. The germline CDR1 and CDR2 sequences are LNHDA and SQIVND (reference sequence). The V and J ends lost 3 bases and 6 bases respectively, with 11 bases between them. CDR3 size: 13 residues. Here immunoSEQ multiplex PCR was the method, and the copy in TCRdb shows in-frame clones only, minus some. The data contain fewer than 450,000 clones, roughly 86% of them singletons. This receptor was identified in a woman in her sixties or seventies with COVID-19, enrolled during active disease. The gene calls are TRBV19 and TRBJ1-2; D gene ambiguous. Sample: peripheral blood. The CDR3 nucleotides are TGTGCCAGTAGTATGGTCCCTGAGGATGGCTACACCTTC. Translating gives CASSMVPEDGYTF.